This T cell receptor (beta chain) is drawn from a study of preoperative IRX-2 immunotherapy in early breast cancer. The assay was immunoSEQ multiplex PCR, and TCRdb's table has in-frame clones only and misses some. The data show about 98,000 clones, approximately 90% seen once. Germline V CDR1 and CDR2: MDHEN, SYDVKM. The V end was cut by 2 bases, the J end by 2 bases, with 13 bases between. The CDR3 extends over 15 amino acids. Treatment given: preoperative locoregional IRX-2 cytokine immunotherapy. The sequence came from a human donor with breast cancer. The J gene is TRBJ2-7, the V gene TRBV28; D is possibly TRBD1 or TRBD2 (6 bases each). This sample comprised tumor tissue, obtained after IRX-2 immunotherapy. The DNA of the CDR3 is TGTGCCAGCAGTTTAGGGGGGCTCGAAGCCTACGAGCAGTACTTC. Translation: CASSLGGLEAYEQYF.